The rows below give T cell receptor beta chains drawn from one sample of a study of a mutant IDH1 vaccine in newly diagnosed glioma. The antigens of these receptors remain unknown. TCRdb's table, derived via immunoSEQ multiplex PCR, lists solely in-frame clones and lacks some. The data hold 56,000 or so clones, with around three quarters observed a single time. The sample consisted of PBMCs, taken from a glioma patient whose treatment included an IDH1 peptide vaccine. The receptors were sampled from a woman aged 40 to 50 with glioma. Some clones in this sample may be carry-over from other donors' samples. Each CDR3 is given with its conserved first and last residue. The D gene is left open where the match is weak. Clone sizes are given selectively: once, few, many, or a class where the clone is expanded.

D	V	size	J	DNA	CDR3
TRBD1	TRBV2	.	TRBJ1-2	TGTGCCAGCCCCCAGGGGGCGATCGGTGGCTACACCTTC	CASPQGAIGGYTF
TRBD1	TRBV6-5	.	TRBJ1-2	TGTGCCAGCAGTTGGGGACAGGGACGTGGCTACACCTTC	CASSWGQGRGYTF
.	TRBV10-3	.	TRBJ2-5	TGTGCCATCAGTGGTGGTCAAGAGACCCAGTACTTC	CAISGGQETQYF
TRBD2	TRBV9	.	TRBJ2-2	TGTGCCAGCAGCGATAGCGGGGGGACCGGGGAGCTGTTTTTT	CASSDSGGTGELFF
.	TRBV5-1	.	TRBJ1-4	TGCGCCAGCAGCGGGGGACACCCCAGCTATAATGAAAAACTGTTTTTT	CASSGGHPSYNEKLFF
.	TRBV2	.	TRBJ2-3	TGTGCCAGCAGTGAAGCGAGGTCCTATAAAGCGCAGTATTTT	CASSEARSYKAQYF
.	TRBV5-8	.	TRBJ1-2	TGTGCCAGCAGCTTGAGGGGGTATGGCTACACCTTC	CASSLRGYGYTF
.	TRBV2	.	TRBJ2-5	TGTGCCAGCAGTGGGATTACAGGGTTAGAGACCCAGTACTTC	CASSGITGLETQYF
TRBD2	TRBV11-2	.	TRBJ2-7	TGTGCCAGCAGCTTCAAGACTAGCGGGGCGATCACCTACGAGCAGTACTTC	CASSFKTSGAITYEQYF
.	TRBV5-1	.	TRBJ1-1	TGCGCCAGCAGCTTGGACGGACGGCCGAACACTGAAGCTTTCTTT	CASSLDGRPNTEAFF
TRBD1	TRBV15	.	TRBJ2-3	TGTGCCACCAGCCTTATTACAGGGGGAGCAGATACGCAGTATTTT	CATSLITGGADTQYF
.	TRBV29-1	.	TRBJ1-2	TGCAGCGTTGACGCCTACACCTTC	CSVDAYTF
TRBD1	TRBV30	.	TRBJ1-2	TGTGCCTGGTGGGACAGGGTGAAAGCTAACTATGGCTACACCTTC	CAWWDRVKANYGYTF
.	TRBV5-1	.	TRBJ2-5	TGCGCCAGCAGCGGGGGAGGGGGCAAGCCGCGGGAGACCCAGTACTTC	CASSGGGGKPRETQYF
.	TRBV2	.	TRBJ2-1	TGTGCCACCGGACGCAATGAGCAGTTCTTC	CATGRNEQFF
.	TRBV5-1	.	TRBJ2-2	TGCGCCAGCAGCTTGGGGCCGGACGGCACCGGGGAGCTGTTTTTT	CASSLGPDGTGELFF
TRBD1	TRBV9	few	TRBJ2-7	TGTGCCAGCAGTATTTCTGGGACAGGGCTCTACGAGCAGTACTTC	CASSISGTGLYEQYF
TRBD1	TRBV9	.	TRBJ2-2	TGTGCCAGCAGCGTAGCTACAGGGGGTCTGGGTAACGGGGAGCTGTTTTTT	CASSVATGGLGNGELFF
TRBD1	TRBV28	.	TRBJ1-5	TGTGCCAGCAGACCTATGGACAGGGGAGCAAATCAGCCCCAGCATTTT	CASRPMDRGANQPQHF
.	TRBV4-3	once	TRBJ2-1	TGCGCCAGCAGCCAATTAGCTCGGGGGAATGGCTACAATGAGCAGTTCTTC	CASSQLARGNGYNEQFF
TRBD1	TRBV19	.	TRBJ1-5	TGTGCCAGTAGTATACGGACAGGGGGGGTAGCCCAGCATTTT	CASSIRTGGVAQHF
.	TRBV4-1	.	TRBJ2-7	TGCGCCAGCAGCCGAGGGGGGGAGCAGTACTTC	CASSRGGEQYF
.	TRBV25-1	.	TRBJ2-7	TGTGCCAGCAGCCCGAAGGGAAAGACCTCCTACGAGCAGTACTTC	CASSPKGKTSYEQYF
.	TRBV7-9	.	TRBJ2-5	TGTGCCAGCAGCCCCGGCCACACCGCGCCAGAGACCCAGTACTTC	CASSPGHTAPETQYF
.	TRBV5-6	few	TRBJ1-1	TGTGCCAGCAGCTTAGGTAGGGTGAACACTGAAGCTTTCTTT	CASSLGRVNTEAFF
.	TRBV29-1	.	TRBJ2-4	TGCAGCGTTTTAACAGGAGCCAAAAACATTCAGTACTTC	CSVLTGAKNIQYF
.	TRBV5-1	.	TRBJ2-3	TGCGCCAGCAGCTATGGAACAGGCGCCCTTATAGATACGCAGTATTTT	CASSYGTGALIDTQYF
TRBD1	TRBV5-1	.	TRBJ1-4	TGCGCCAGCAGCTTGGTAGACAGGGGCGCAACTAATGAAAAACTGTTTTTT	CASSLVDRGATNEKLFF
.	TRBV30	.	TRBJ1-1	TGTGCCTGGGGTGGTCCCACTGAAGCTTTCTTT	CAWGGPTEAFF
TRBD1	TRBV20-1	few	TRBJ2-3	TGCAGTGGACAGGGAACAGATACGCAGTATTTT	CSGQGTDTQYF
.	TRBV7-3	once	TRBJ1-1	TGTGCCAGCAGCCCCGGGCTCCTGGGCACTGAAGCTTTCTTT	CASSPGLLGTEAFF
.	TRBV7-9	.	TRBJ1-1	TGTGCCAGCAGCTTCTCGAACACTGAAGCTTTCTTT	CASSFSNTEAFF
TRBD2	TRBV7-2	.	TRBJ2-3	TGTGCCAGCAGCTCCAGCGGGGGGATCGGAGATACGCAGTATTTT	CASSSSGGIGDTQYF
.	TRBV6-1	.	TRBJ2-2	TGTGCCAGCAGTGGCAGGGGTGTGACCGGGGAGCTGTTTTTT	CASSGRGVTGELFF
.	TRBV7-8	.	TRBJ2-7	TGTGCCAGCAGCCGCATTTCAGGGTACGAGCAGTACTTC	CASSRISGYEQYF
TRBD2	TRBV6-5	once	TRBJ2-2	TGTGCCAGCAGCCCCGGGGGGGCCGGCACCGGGGAGCTGTTTTTT	CASSPGGAGTGELFF
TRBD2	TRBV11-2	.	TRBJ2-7	TGTGCCAGCAGCTCGACTAGCGGGACCTCCTACGAGCAGTACTTC	CASSSTSGTSYEQYF
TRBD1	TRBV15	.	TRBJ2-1	TGTGCCACCAGCAGCGACAGGGGCGGGTCCTACAATGAGCAGTTCTTC	CATSSDRGGSYNEQFF
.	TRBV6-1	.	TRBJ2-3	TGTGCCAGCATCTTGCGGGCAGGGTTAGATACGCAGTATTTT	CASILRAGLDTQYF
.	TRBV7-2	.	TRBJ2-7	TGTGCCAGCAGCTTAGCCCCAGGGTCCTACGAGCAGTACTTC	CASSLAPGSYEQYF
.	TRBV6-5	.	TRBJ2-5	TGTGCCAGCAGATCGAGCCGAGAGACCCAGTACTTC	CASRSSRETQYF
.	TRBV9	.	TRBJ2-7	TGTGCCAGCAGCGTAGATTTGACAGGCGAGCAGTACTTC	CASSVDLTGEQYF
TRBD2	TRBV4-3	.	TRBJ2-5	TGCGCCAGCAGCCAAGATTGGCCTAGCGGGGGAAAAGAGACCCAGTACTTC	CASSQDWPSGGKETQYF
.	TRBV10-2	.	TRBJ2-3	TGCGCCAGCAGTGAGAACCTCCGCTTTACGCAGTATTTT	CASSENLRFTQYF
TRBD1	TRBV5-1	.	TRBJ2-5	TGCGCCAGCAGCTTCCCCAGGGGGCGCCAAGAGACCCAGTACTTC	CASSFPRGRQETQYF